This T cell receptor beta chain emerged from a study of Graves' ophthalmopathy and Graves' hyperthyroidism. Ophthalmopathy donors showed moderate-to-severe activity, CAS ≥3, NOSPECS ≥4 and a duration under 3 months. Other autoimmune diseases, uncontrolled infections, pregnancy or lactation ruled patients out of participation. Using RNA transcripts, the TCR beta CDR3 regions were amplified. An opening RT-PCR round employed HTBI primers and preceded a second-round multiplex PCR. TCRdb passed the multiplex PCR reads through MiXCR, listing each CDR3 protein once. Of 360,000 or so distinct CDR3 sequences in the sample, around 20% are singletons; the top ten hold approximately 1.4%. The CDR3 spans 12 residues. Trimming shortened V by 5 bases and J by 6 bases, and 10 bases separated the two germline ends. Germline CDR1 MDHEN, CDR2 SYDVKM.

Sequencing was carried out using peripheral blood. This rearrangement joins TRBV28 to TRBJ1-2; unclear D gene. The origin of this receptor is a woman younger than 30 with Graves' ophthalmopathy. CDR3 in amino acids: CASSRRGHGYTF. DNA of the CDR3: TGTGCCAGCAGTAGACGTGGGCATGGCTACACCTTC.